What follows describes a single TCR beta chain. Its target is not known. PCR was performed a second time for roughly 7 to 11 cycles using a sample-barcoded 5' primer and a J-beta primer mix. Every single cDNA molecule received a tag from a template-switch adaptor with 12 random nucleotides. Each CDR3 protein is one row after TCRdb ran MiXCR on the 5' RACE reads. This sample yields some 1.5 million distinct CDR3 sequences, of which approximately 28% are seen a single time; roughly 8.2% belongs to the top ten. The data derive from a study of blood T cells in healthy people across ages. Findings and caveats of the study: Unsorted PBMCs ruled out conclusive naive versus antigen-experienced comparison.

V was pared by 4 bases and J by 4 bases, with 19 bases between. The CDR3 covers 15 residues. The germline V gene encodes CDR1 DFQATT and CDR2 SNEGSKA (reference sequence). J is TRBJ1-1 and V is TRBV20-1; a weak D match, TRBD1 (5 bases). This clonotype was obtained from a woman in her 30s in good health. Input material: blood. The CDR3 protein is CSATLQGRGSTEAFF. DNA of the CDR3: TGCAGTGCTACTCTCCAGGGAAGGGGAAGCACTGAAGCTTTCTTT.